This TCR beta chain derives from a study of CD8+ T cells in alopecia areata. The trim removed 7 bases at V and 1 base at J, leaving 5 bases unmatched. CDR1 is SQVTM, CDR2 ANQGSEA, per germline. The CDR3 runs to 13 residues. Extracted RNA was reverse transcribed into cDNA, the sequencing template. Assay: immunoSEQ multiplex PCR; the TCRdb copy retains only in-frame clones and omits some. The sample includes some 130,000 clones, around 49% seen only once; the top ten take 18%. In its sample, this clone was seen once. This sequence joins TRBV29-1 and TRBJ1-2, with TRBD1 matching over 8 bases. Specimen: CD8+ T cells sorted from blood, collected at week 0. The receptor's source is a human donor with alopecia areata. The CDR3 DNA is TGCAGCGCCAGACAGGGGCTTAACTATGGCTACACCTTC. Translated: CSARQGLNYGYTF. The complete variable domain, with remaining parts taken from reference TRBV29-1 and TRBJ1-2, reads SAVISQKPSRDICQRGTSLTIQCQVDSQVTMMFWYRQQPGQSLTLIATANQGSEATYESGFVIDKFPISRPNLTFSTLTVSNMSPEDSSIYLCSARQGLNYGYTFGSGTRLTVV.